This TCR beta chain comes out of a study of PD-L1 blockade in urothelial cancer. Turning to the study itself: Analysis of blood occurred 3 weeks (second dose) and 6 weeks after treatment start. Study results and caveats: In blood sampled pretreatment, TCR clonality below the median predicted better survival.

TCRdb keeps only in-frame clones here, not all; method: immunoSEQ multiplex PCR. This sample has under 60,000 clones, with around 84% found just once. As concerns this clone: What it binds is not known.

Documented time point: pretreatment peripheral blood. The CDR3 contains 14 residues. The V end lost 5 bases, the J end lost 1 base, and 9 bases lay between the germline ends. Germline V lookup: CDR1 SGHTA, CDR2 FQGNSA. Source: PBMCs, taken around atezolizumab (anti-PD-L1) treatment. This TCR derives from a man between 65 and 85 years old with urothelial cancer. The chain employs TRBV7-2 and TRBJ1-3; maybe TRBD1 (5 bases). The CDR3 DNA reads TGTGCCAGCAGCCCTGGGGGGTCTGGAAACACCATATATTTT. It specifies CASSPGGSGNTIYF.